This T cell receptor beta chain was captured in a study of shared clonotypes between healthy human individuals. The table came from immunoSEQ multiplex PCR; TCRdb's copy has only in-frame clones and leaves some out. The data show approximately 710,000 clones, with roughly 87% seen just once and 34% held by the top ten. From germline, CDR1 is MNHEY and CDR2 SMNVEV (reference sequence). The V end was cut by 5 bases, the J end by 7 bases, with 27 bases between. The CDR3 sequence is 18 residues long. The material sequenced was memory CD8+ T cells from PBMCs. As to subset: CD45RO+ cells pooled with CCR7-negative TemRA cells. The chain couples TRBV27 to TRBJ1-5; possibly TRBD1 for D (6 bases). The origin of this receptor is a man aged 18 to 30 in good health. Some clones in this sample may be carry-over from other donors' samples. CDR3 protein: CASSPLWATGSKGQPQHF. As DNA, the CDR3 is TGTGCCAGCAGTCCACTGTGGGCAACAGGGTCTAAGGGGCAGCCCCAGCATTTT.